The 5 T cell receptor beta chains in this list originate from one sample, sequenced in a study of blood T cell repertoires in COVID-19. Generated by immunoSEQ multiplex PCR, the TCRdb table keeps only in-frame clones and is missing some. The table has 300,000 or so clones, 80% to 90% seen once. The sample was peripheral blood. These receptors came from a woman aged 40 to 49 who had recovered from COVID-19.

The rearrangement links TRBV2 to TRBJ2-5, with 16 bases that match TRBD2. The CDR3 is 17 residues long. V was pared by 4 bases and J by 7 bases, with 9 bases of the junction left unmatched. CDR1 is SNHLY, CDR2 FYNNEI, per germline. CDR3 amino acids: CASSAGLAGGAFGTQYF. For the CDR3, the DNA is TGTGCCAGCAGTGCGGGACTAGCGGGGGGGGCCTTTGGGACCCAGTACTTC.

This rearrangement joins TRBV9 to TRBJ2-5, with TRBD2 matching 7 bases. CDR3 length equals 15 residues. Trimming cost V 0 bases and J 3 bases; bases outside gene matches: 5. The germline gives CDR1 SGDLS, CDR2 YYNGEE. Here the CDR3 reads CASSVGPGREETQYF. CDR3 bases: TGTGCCAGCAGCGTAGGCCCTGGGAGGGAAGAGACCCAGTACTTC. Variable domain in full (rest from reference TRBV9 and TRBJ2-5): DSGVTQTPKHLITATGQRVTLRCSPRSGDLSVYWYQQSLDQGLQFLIQYYNGEERAKGNILERFSAQQFPDLHSELNLSSLELGDSALYFCASSVGPGREETQYFGPGTRLLVL.

The chain uses TRBV9 and TRBJ2-1, with 10 bases aligning to TRBD2. Unmatched junction bases numbered 8, after V lost 0 bases and J lost 8 bases. The length of the CDR3 is 16 residues. CDR1 and CDR2 from the germline V gene are SGDLS and YYNGEE. CDR3 bases: TGTGCCAGCAGCGTAGTGGGAGGGCTAGCGGGGGATGAGCAGTTCTTC. Amino acid sequence: CASSVVGGLAGDEQFF.

The chain carries TRBV9 and TRBJ2-3, with a weak D call TRBD2 (6 bases). V was pared by 4 bases and J by 1 base, with 13 bases between. Germline V gene lookup returns CDR1 SGDLS and CDR2 YYNGEE. CDR3 length: 15 amino acids. The CDR3 is CASSPRGGGTDTQYF. In DNA, the CDR3 is TGTGCCAGCAGCCCTCGGGGCGGGGGCACAGATACGCAGTATTTT.

This chain links TRBV6-5 with TRBJ1-5, with unresolved D. The CDR3 consists of 15 residues. Germline-derived CDR1 and CDR2 are MNHEY and SVGAGI. V was clipped by 0 bases and J by 1 base, with 7 bases between them. CDR3 loop: CASSYSGGSNQPQHF. CDR3 nucleotide sequence: TGTGCCAGCAGTTACTCGGGAGGGAGCAATCAGCCCCAGCATTTT.